This TCR beta chain appears in the sequencing data of a study of blood T cells in healthy people across ages. This clonotype was detected only once. What it binds is not known. The CDR3 has 16 amino acids. CDR1 is DFQATT and CDR2 is SNEGSKA in the germline V gene (reference sequence). V was clipped by 1 base and J by 4 bases; unmatched bases: 4. Study-wide points: The study regarded diversity estimates from one million T cells as underestimates.

Alongside a J-beta primer mix, a sample-barcoded 5' primer served in a second PCR lasting about 7 to 11 cycles. The template-switch adaptor, which had 12 random nucleotides, put a tag on each cDNA molecule. TCRdb recomputed calls from the 5' RACE reads with MiXCR, one row per CDR3 protein. In the table there are roughly 800,000 distinct CDR3 sequences, approximately 53% of which are singletons. The chain joins TRBV20-1 to TRBJ2-1; 13 positions agree with TRBD2. This receptor was obtained from a man older than 75 in good health. Material for sequencing was blood. The CDR3 coding sequence is TGCAGTGCTAGAGGGACTAGCGGGGGATTATACAATGAGCAGTTCTTC. Protein sequence: CSARGTSGGLYNEQFF.